A single sample gave rise to the 27 T cell receptor beta chains below, sequenced in a study of shared clonotypes between healthy human individuals. Clones were read by immunoSEQ multiplex PCR, and TCRdb kept only the in-frame ones, dropping some. The table lists 950,000 to 1,200,000 clones, roughly 80% of them singletons. The sequenced sample was memory CD4+ T cells from PBMCs. Subset in this sample: CD45RA-negative fraction. The receptor source for this set is a man between 18 and 29 years old in good health. Some clones in this sample may be carry-over from other donors' samples.

This sequence joins TRBV7-2 and TRBJ1-3; tentative D call: TRBD1 (6 bases). The germline V and J ends were trimmed by 5 bases and 0 bases, with 11 bases remaining between them. Germline V gene sequence: CDR1 SGHTA, CDR2 FQGNSA. This CDR3 has 15 amino acids. The chain's CDR3 is CASSPGAFSGNTIYF. The CDR3 DNA is TGTGCCAGCAGCCCGGGGGCTTTCTCTGGAAACACCATATATTTT. Full variable domain (missing parts from reference TRBV7-2 and TRBJ1-3): GAGVSQSPSNKVTEKGKDVELRCDPISGHTALYWYRQSLGQGLEFLIYFQGNSAPDKSGLPSDRFSAERTGGSVSTLTIQRTQQEDSAVYLCASSPGAFSGNTIYFGEGSWLTVV.

This chain uses TRBV11-2 with TRBJ2-1; D is undetermined. Trimming removed 5 bases from V and 9 bases from J, with 8 bases in between. The CDR3 length is 11 residues. Germline CDR1 SGHAT, CDR2 FQNNGV. Written as DNA, the CDR3 is TGTGCCAGCAGCCCCGAGCGTGAGCAGTTCTTC. Encoded protein: CASSPEREQFF. The full variable domain, its missing parts supplied by reference TRBV11-2 and TRBJ2-1, is EAGVAQSPRYKIIEKRQSVAFWCNPISGHATLYWYQQILGQGPKLLIQFQNNGVVDDSQLPKDRFSAERLKGVDSTLKIQPAKLEDSAVYLCASSPEREQFFGPGTRLTVL.

The J gene is TRBJ2-3, the V gene TRBV30; D is unclear. Germline V CDR1 and CDR2: GTSNPN, SVGIG (reference sequence). This CDR3 spans 15 amino acids. Trimming took off 0 bases at V and 3 bases at J, with 13 bases between the two ends. The CDR3 bases are TGTGCCTGGAGTGTACGACCCTTGAGGACAGATACGCAGTATTTT. As protein: CAWSVRPLRTDTQYF.

V gene TRBV7-9 combines with J gene TRBJ1-1; D is uncertain. The CDR3 covers 12 residues. V shed 5 bases and J shed 1 base, with 5 bases lying between them. Germline CDR1 reads SEHNR; CDR2 reads FQNEAQ (reference sequence). This chain's CDR3 is CASSQRNTEAFF. DNA of the CDR3: TGTGCCAGCAGCCAGAGGAACACTGAAGCTTTCTTT.

About this clone itself: The likely explanation is a read error, given a far larger clone one base away. CDR3 loop: CTSSVGQASYTF. In DNA, the CDR3 is TGTACCAGCAGCGTCGGACAGGCTAGCTACACCTTC. The genes are TRBV7-9 and TRBJ1-2; 7 bases match TRBD1. The germline V gene has CDR1 SEHNR and CDR2 FQNEAQ (reference sequence). The CDR3 has 12 residues. Complete variable domain (other parts from reference TRBV7-9 and TRBJ1-2): DTGVSQNPRHKITKRGQNVTFRCDPISEHNRLYWYRQTLGQGPEFLTYFQNEAQLEKSRLLSDRFSAERPKGSFSTLEIQRTEQGDSAMYLCTSSVGQASYTFGSGTRLTVV.

Turning to this clone: This sample includes further DNA sequences coding for the same CDR3. The gene calls are TRBV28 and TRBJ2-2; no firm D call. Germline V gene sequence: CDR1 MDHEN, CDR2 SYDVKM. The CDR3 has 15 amino acids. The V end was cut by 7 bases, the J end by 6 bases, with 18 bases between. CDR3 protein: CASTAGSPSPGELFF. In DNA, the CDR3 is TGTGCCAGCACAGCCGGGTCACCAAGCCCCGGGGAGCTGTTTTTT. The entire variable domain, with the rest obtained from reference TRBV28 and TRBJ2-2, is as follows: DVKVTQSSRYLVKRTGEKVFLECVQDMDHENMFWYRQDPGLGLRLIYFSYDVKMKEKGDIPEGYSVSREKKERFSLILESASTNQTSMYLCASTAGSPSPGELFFGEGSRLTVL.

J is TRBJ2-7 and V is TRBV4-3, with D perhaps given as TRBD1 or TRBD2 (5 bases each). CDR3 length: 16 residues. V dropped 0 bases and J dropped 3 bases, with 15 bases sitting between them. Germline V gene data show CDR1 as LGHNA and CDR2 as YSLEER. The CDR3 DNA is TGCGCCAGCAGCCAAGAAATCGGGGCCAGGTACTACGAGCAGTACTTC. Residues: CASSQEIGARYYEQYF.

The chain has TRBV28 and TRBJ1-2, with D perhaps TRBD1 (5 bases). V lost 2 bases, J lost 4 bases, and 17 bases lay in between. The length of the CDR3 is 16 residues. CDR1 is MDHEN and CDR2 is SYDVKM in the germline V gene. Here the CDR3 reads CASSLESPTGPYGYTF. The CDR3 DNA reads TGTGCCAGCAGTTTAGAATCCCCCACAGGCCCCTATGGCTACACCTTC.

The gene calls are TRBV28 and TRBJ1-2; no clear D. V shed 4 bases and J shed 3 bases, with 3 bases lying between them. Germline V gives CDR1 MDHEN, CDR2 SYDVKM. The CDR3 covers 11 residues. CDR3 nucleotide sequence: TGTGCCAGCAGTTCCGACTATGGCTACACCTTC. The encoded protein is CASSSDYGYTF.

The CDR3 sequence is CASSSEYGYTF. The DNA of the CDR3 is TGTGCCAGCAGTTCAGAGTATGGCTACACCTTC. This chain uses TRBV28 with TRBJ1-2; D not certain. V was cut by 4 bases and J by 5 bases, with 5 bases left in between. The V gene's germline CDR1 is MDHEN and CDR2 SYDVKM. This CDR3 spans 11 amino acids.

V and J are TRBV6-5 and TRBJ2-1; D is possibly TRBD1 or TRBD2 (5 bases each). The CDR3 consists of 14 residues. Germline lookup yields CDR1 MNHEY and CDR2 SVGAGI. V lost 9 bases and J lost 4, with 16 bases in between. In nucleotides, the CDR3 is TGTGCCAGTCAGGATGGGGGACGATACAATGAGCAGTTCTTC. Translated, it gives CASQDGGRYNEQFF.

The V gene is TRBV2, the J gene TRBJ2-2, with TRBD1 identical over 9 bases. The CDR3 spans 17 residues. J was trimmed by 2 bases and V by 3 bases; bases with no gene match: 7. Germline V gene data show CDR1 as SNHLY and CDR2 as FYNNEI. The CDR3 loop is CASSETGGPGNTGELFF. CDR3 in DNA: TGTGCCAGCAGTGAGACAGGGGGACCGGGAAACACCGGGGAGCTGTTTTTT.

This clone was found once. The chain couples TRBV9 to TRBJ1-1; D possibly corresponds to TRBD1 (5 bases). The V gene's germline CDR1 is SGDLS and CDR2 YYNGEE. The CDR3 sequence is 18 residues long. The V gene lost 1 base and the J gene lost 1 base, with 20 bases spanning the gap. CDR3 nucleotide sequence: TGTGCCAGCAGCGTATCCTCGTCAGGGCGGGTGGGGAACACTGAAGCTTTCTTT. Protein: CASSVSSSGRVGNTEAFF.

The chain employs TRBV5-1 and TRBJ2-3; the D gene is possibly TRBD2 (6 bases). This CDR3 has 15 residues. Germline V gene data show CDR1 as SGHRS and CDR2 as YFSETQ. V shed 2 bases and J shed 1 base, with 11 bases lying between them. CDR3 sequence: CASSFRDSRTDTQYF. The CDR3 nucleotides are TGCGCCAGCAGCTTCCGGGACTCCCGCACAGATACGCAGTATTTT.

This sequence joins TRBV15 and TRBJ2-2, with D uncertain. Germline V lookup: CDR1 LNHNV, CDR2 YYDKDF (reference sequence). The CDR3 covers 16 residues. Trimming cost V 0 bases and J 1 base, with 9 bases left between them. CDR3 coding DNA: TGTGCCACCAGCAGAGATTTTGTAGGGAACACCGGGGAGCTGTTTTTT. Protein sequence: CATSRDFVGNTGELFF.

The chain has TRBV28 and TRBJ2-7; 9 bases align to TRBD2. Germline values: CDR1 MDHEN, CDR2 SYDVKM. CDR3 size: 13 residues. Trimming removed 6 bases from V and 7 bases from J; junction bases left unmatched: 7. DNA for the CDR3: TGTGCCAGCAGCCCTAGCGGGACGGAAGAGCAGTACTTC. Translation: CASSPSGTEEQYF.

The V call is TRBV14, the J call TRBJ2-1; possible D gene TRBD2, 6 bases. CDR1 and CDR2 from the germline V gene are SGHDN and FVKESK. CDR3 length: 14 residues. V was pared by 1 base and J by 2 bases, with 6 bases between. The CDR3 DNA follows: TGTGCCAGCAGCCAAGGGACTACCTACAATGAGCAGTTCTTC. Protein: CASSQGTTYNEQFF. Variable domain in full (rest from reference TRBV14 and TRBJ2-1): EAGVTQFPSHSVIEKGQTVTLRCDPISGHDNLYWYRRVMGKEIKFLLHFVKESKQDESGMPNNRFLAERTGGTYSTLKVQPAELEDSGVYFCASSQGTTYNEQFFGPGTRLTVL.

In its sample, this clone was seen once. The chain uses TRBV18 and TRBJ1-4; 8 nucleotides agree with TRBD1. Germline trimming cut 5 bases from V and 6 bases from J; bases unmatched to any gene: 5. Germline V gene lookup returns CDR1 KGHSH and CDR2 LQKENI. This CDR3 is built from 14 residues. The CDR3 reads CASSMDRADEKLFF. The CDR3 bases are TGTGCCAGCTCAATGGACAGGGCGGATGAAAAACTGTTTTTT. Together with reference TRBV18 and TRBJ1-4, the CDR3 gives the full variable domain: NAGVMQNPRHLVRRRGQEARLRCSPMKGHSHVYWYRQLPEEGLKFMVYLQKENIIDESGMPKERFSAEFPKEGPSILRIQQVVRGDSAAYFCASSMDRADEKLFFGSGTQLSVL.

The chain uses TRBV9 and TRBJ2-7; 15 positions agree with TRBD2. CDR1 is SGDLS and CDR2 is YYNGEE in the germline V gene. The CDR3 sequence is 17 residues long. The J segment lost 7 bases and the V segment lost 4 bases, leaving 12 bases of the junction unmatched. CDR3 nucleotide sequence: TGTGCCAGCAGCCCCAACCTTCGGACTAGCGGGAGGGGGGAGCAGTACTTC. Protein product: CASSPNLRTSGRGEQYF.

The rearrangement links TRBV27 to TRBJ2-7; the D is unclear. Per the germline V gene, CDR1 is MNHEY and CDR2 is SMNVEV (reference sequence). Trimming took 3 bases from V and 0 from J, leaving 9 bases between them. The CDR3 covers 14 residues. The CDR3 sequence is CASSLTADSYEQYF. The CDR3 region has the DNA TGTGCCAGCAGTTTGACGGCAGACTCCTACGAGCAGTACTTC.

The rearrangement joins TRBV7-8 to TRBJ2-3; 8 bases are a match to TRBD1. J lost 4 bases, V lost 8 bases, and 8 bases had no gene match. The CDR3 is 14 amino acids. The germline CDR1 and CDR2 sequences are SGHVS and FQNEAQ. The DNA for the CDR3 is TGTGCCAGCCGTCGCCTACAGGGGGCAGATACGCAGTATTTT. It codes for CASRRLQGADTQYF.

Details on this clone: A much larger clone differs from this one at a single base, so this may be a read error. The CDR3 DNA is TGTGCCAGCAGTTACACCCGGGCCGGAGACACTGAAGCTTTCTTT. It is translated as CASSYTRAGDTEAFF. The rearrangement joins TRBV6-5 to TRBJ1-1; D not resolved. Germline V lookup: CDR1 MNHEY, CDR2 SVGAGI. Deletions cut 2 bases from V and 3 bases from J, with 13 bases between. This CDR3 spans 15 amino acids.

The rearrangement joins TRBV10-3 to TRBJ2-1; possible D gene TRBD1, 5 bases. The CDR3 sequence is 12 residues long. V dropped 6 bases and J dropped 8 bases, with 11 bases sitting between them. From germline, CDR1 is ENHRY and CDR2 SYGVKD. The CDR3 bases are TGTGCCATCAGGCAGGGTCGGGATGAGCAGTTCTTC. This translates into CAIRQGRDEQFF.

V gene TRBV28 combines with J gene TRBJ2-1; 8 bases map to TRBD1. This CDR3 is built from 15 residues. The germline gives CDR1 MDHEN, CDR2 SYDVKM. The V gene end was trimmed by 4 bases and the J gene end by 3 bases; junction bases not matched to a gene: 5. CDR3 sequence reads: CASSSLQGGYNEQFF. For the CDR3, the DNA is TGTGCCAGCAGTTCACTACAGGGGGGCTACAATGAGCAGTTCTTC.

This clone was observed once. CDR3: CASSLKGPSYEQYF. The CDR3 DNA follows: TGTGCCAGCAGTTTAAAGGGACCTTCCTACGAGCAGTACTTC. The chain employs TRBV28 and TRBJ2-7; possibly TRBD1 or TRBD2 for D (5 bases each). Per the germline V gene, CDR1 is MDHEN and CDR2 is SYDVKM. V was pared by 2 bases and J by 1 base, with 9 bases between. This CDR3 has 14 amino acids.

The rearrangement joins TRBV28 to TRBJ1-2; TRBD1 matches 11 bases. The germline gives CDR1 MDHEN, CDR2 SYDVKM. This CDR3 is 14 amino acids long. J was trimmed by 4 bases and V by 6 bases; bases with no gene match: 4. The CDR3 nucleotides are TGTGCCAGCAGAGGACAGGGGGCTTCCTATGGCTACACCTTC. Translated: CASRGQGASYGYTF.

The J gene is TRBJ1-5, the V gene TRBV18; 7 bases are shared with TRBD1. CDR1 is KGHSH and CDR2 is LQKENI in the germline V gene. The junction had 6 bases not matched to a gene; V was cut back by 2 bases and J by 5 bases. This CDR3 region has 15 residues. CDR3 DNA: TGTGCCAGCTCACCATCCGGGACAGCGGATCAGCCCCAGCATTTT. Its translation: CASSPSGTADQPQHF.